This T cell receptor beta chain was recorded in a study of CD8 T cells in Susac syndrome. CD8+ and CD4+ T cells were negatively isolated; TEMRA cells were FACS-enriched. Germline V gene sequence: CDR1 LGHNA, CDR2 YSLEER. The CDR3 is made up of 16 amino acids. V was trimmed by 0 bases and J by 0 bases, leaving 10 bases between them. This clonotype was seen a single time. RNA, at roughly 0.5 to 1 ug, was reverse transcribed with random hexamers. TCR beta CDR3 was amplified by immunoSEQ multiplex PCR. This amplification extended across 54 Vbeta and 13 Jbeta segments. From the immunoSEQ multiplex PCR reads, TCRdb called clonotypes with MiXCR, one entry per CDR3 protein. Here the sample spans some 120,000 distinct CDR3 sequences, around 94% being singletons.

This TCR derives from a human donor with multiple sclerosis. V is TRBV4-3 and J is TRBJ2-3; D not resolved. Sequences were obtained from CD4+ T cells from PBMCs. The CDR3 nucleotides are TGCGCCAGCAGCCAAGATCGGCAGGCGAGCACAGATACGCAGTATTTT. It specifies CASSQDRQASTDTQYF.